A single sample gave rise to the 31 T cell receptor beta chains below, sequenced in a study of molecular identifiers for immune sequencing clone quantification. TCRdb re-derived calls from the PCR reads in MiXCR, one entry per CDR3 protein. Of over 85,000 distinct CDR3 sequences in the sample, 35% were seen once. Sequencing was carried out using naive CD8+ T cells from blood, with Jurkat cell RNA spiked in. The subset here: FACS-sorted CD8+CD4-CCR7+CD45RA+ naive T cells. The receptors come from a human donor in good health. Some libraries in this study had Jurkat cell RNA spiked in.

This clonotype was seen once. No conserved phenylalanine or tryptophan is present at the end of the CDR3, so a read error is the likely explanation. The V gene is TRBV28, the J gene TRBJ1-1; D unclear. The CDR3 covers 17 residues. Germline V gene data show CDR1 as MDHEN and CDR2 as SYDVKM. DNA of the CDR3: TGTGCCAGCAGTACCCGACATTGGGGTCGGGTGAACCCTGAAGCTTTCTTA. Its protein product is CASSTRHWGRVNPEAFL.

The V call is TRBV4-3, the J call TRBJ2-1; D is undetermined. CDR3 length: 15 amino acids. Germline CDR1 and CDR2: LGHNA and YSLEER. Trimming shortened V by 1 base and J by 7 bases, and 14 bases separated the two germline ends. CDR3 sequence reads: CASSQGVSPVNEQFF. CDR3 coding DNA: TGCGCCAGCAGCCAAGGCGTGTCCCCGGTAAATGAGCAGTTCTTC.

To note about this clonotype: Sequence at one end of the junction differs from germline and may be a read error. In DNA form, the CDR3 reads TGCGCCAGCAGCAGCGGGGCAGGGGTCAATGGGCAGTTCTTC. Translated: CASSSGAGVNGQFF. The rearrangement links TRBV5-1 to TRBJ2-1; tentatively, D is TRBD2 (7 bases). This CDR3 is 14 amino acids long. Per the germline V gene, CDR1 is SGHRS and CDR2 is YFSETQ.

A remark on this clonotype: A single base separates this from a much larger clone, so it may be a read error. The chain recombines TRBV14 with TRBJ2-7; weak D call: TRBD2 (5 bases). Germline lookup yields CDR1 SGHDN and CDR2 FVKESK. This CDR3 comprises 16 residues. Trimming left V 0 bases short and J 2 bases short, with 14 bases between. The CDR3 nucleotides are TGTGCCAGCAGCCAAGATCGGGGTACATATCCCTACGAGCAGTACTTC. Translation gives CASSQDRGTYPYEQYF.

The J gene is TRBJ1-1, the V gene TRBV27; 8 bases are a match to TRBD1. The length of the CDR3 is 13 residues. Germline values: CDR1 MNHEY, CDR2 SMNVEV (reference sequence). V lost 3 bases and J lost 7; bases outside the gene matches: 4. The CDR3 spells CASSFTGGLEAFF. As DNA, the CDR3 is TGTGCCAGCAGTTTTACAGGGGGGCTTGAAGCTTTCTTT.

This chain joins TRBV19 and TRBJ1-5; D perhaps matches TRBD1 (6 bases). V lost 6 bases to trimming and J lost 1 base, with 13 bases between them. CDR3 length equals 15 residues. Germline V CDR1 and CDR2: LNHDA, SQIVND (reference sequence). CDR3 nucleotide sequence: TGTGCCAGTAGAACCGGGACAAGGAGCAATCAGCCCCAGCATTTT. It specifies CASRTGTRSNQPQHF.

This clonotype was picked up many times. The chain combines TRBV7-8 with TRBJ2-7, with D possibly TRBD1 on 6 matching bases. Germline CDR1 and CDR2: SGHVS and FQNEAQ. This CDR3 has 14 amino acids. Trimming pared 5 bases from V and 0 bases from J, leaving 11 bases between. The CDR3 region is CASSPTGNSYEQYF. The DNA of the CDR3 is TGTGCCAGCAGCCCCACAGGGAACTCCTACGAGCAGTACTTC.

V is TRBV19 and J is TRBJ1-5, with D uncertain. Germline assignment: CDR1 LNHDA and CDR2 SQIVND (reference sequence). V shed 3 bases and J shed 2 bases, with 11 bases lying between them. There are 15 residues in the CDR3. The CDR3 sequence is CASSIVNEGNQPQHF. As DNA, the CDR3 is TGTGCCAGTAGTATCGTGAACGAGGGCAATCAGCCCCAGCATTTT.

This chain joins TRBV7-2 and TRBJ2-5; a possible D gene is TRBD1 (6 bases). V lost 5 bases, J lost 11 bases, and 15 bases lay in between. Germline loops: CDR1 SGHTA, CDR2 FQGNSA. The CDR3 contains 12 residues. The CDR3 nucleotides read TGTGCCAGCAGCCCCCAGGGGAGCTTGCAGTACTTC. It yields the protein CASSPQGSLQYF.

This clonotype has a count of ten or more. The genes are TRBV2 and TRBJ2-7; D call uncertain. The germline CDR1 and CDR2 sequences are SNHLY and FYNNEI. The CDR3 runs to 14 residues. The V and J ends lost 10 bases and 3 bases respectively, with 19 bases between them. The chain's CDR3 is CATSSDGVSYEQYF. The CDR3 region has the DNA TGTGCCACCTCATCCGACGGAGTAAGCTACGAGCAGTACTTC.

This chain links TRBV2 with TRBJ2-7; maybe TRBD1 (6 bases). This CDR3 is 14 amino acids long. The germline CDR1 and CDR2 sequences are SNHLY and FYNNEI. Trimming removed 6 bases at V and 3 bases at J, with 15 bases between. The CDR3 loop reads CASSPDGDNYEQYF. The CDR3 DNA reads TGTGCCAGCAGCCCCGACGGGGACAACTACGAGCAGTACTTC.

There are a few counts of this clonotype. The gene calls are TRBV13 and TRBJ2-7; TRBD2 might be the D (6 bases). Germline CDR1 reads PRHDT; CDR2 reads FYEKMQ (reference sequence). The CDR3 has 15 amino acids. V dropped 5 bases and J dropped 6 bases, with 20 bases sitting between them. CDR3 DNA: TGTGCCAGCAGCCCCGCCGGGACGCGGGAATCCGAGCAGTACTTC. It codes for CASSPAGTRESEQYF.

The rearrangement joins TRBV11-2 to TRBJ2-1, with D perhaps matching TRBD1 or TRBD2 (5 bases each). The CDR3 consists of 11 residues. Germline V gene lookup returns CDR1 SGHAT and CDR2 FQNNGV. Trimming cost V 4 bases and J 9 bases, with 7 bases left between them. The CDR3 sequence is CASSSGGEQFF. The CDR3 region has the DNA TGTGCCAGCAGCTCTGGGGGTGAGCAGTTCTTC.

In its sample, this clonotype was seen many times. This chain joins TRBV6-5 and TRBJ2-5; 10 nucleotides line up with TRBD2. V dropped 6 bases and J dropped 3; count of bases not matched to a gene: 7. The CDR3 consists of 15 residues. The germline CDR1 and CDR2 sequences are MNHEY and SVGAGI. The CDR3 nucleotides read TGTGCCAGCAGCGGACTAGCGGAGATTAAAGAGACCCAGTACTTC. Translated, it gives CASSGLAEIKETQYF.

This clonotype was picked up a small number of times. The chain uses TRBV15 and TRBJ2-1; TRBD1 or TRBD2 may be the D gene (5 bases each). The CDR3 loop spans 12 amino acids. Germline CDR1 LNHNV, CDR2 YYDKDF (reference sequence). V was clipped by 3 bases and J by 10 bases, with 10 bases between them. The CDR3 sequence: CATSSQGVEQFF. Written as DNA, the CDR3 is TGTGCCACCAGCAGCCAGGGAGTGGAGCAGTTCTTC.

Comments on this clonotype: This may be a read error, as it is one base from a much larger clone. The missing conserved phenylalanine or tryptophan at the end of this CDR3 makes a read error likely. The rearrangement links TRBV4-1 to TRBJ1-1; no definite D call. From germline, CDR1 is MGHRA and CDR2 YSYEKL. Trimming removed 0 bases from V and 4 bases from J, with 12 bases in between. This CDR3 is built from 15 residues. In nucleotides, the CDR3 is TGCGCCAGCAGCCAAGATAGGCCTGGTATCACTGAAGCTTTCATT. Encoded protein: CASSQDRPGITEAFI.

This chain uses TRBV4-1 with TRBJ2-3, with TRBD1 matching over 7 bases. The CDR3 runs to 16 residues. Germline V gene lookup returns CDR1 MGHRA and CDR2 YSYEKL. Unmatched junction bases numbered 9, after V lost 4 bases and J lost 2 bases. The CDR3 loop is CASSRRPGQITDTQYF. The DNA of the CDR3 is TGCGCCAGCAGCCGGCGTCCGGGACAGATCACAGATACGCAGTATTTT.

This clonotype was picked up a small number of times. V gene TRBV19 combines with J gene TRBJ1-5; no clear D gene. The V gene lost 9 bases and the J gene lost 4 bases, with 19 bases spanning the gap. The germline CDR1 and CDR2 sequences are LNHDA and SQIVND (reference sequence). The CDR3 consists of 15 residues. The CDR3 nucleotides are TGTGCCAGCAGCATATCGTCTGGGCTGAATCAGCCCCAGCATTTT. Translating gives CASSISSGLNQPQHF.

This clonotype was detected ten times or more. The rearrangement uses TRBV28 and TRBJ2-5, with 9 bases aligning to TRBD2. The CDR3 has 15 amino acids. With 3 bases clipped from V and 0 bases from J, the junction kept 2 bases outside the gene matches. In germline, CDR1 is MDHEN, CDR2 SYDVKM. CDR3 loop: CASSFSSGNQETQYF. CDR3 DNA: TGTGCCAGCAGTTTCTCTAGCGGGAACCAAGAGACCCAGTACTTC.

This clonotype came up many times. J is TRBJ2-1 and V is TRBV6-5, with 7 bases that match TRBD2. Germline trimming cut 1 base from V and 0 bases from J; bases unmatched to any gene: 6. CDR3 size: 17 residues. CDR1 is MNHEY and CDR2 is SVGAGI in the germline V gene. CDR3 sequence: CASSYLPSGLSYNEQFF. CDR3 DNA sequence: TGTGCCAGCAGTTACTTACCTAGCGGCCTCTCCTACAATGAGCAGTTCTTC.

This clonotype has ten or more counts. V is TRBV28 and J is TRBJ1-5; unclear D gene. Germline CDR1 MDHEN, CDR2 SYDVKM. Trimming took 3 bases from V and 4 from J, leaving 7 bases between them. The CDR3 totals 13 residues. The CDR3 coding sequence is TGTGCCAGCAGTTTGCATGAAAATCAGCCCCAGCATTTT. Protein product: CASSLHENQPQHF.

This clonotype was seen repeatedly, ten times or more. CDR3 bases: TGCAGTGCTATTCGGACCGGGGAGCTGTTTTTT. It encodes CSAIRTGELFF. The chain couples TRBV20-1 to TRBJ2-2; no reliable D call. V was cut by 4 bases and J by 5 bases, with 5 bases left in between. The CDR3 is 11 amino acids. Per the germline V gene, CDR1 is DFQATT and CDR2 is SNEGSKA (reference sequence).

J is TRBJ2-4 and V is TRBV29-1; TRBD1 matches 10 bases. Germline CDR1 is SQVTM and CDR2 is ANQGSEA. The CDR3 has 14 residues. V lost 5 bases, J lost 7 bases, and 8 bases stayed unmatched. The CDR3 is CSVTRTGGSNIQYF. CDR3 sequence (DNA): TGCAGCGTTACCCGGACAGGGGGTTCGAACATTCAGTACTTC.

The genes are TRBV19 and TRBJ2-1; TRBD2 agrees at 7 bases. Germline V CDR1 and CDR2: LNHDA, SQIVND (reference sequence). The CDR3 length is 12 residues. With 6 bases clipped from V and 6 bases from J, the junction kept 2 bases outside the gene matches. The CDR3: CASRRGFNEQFF. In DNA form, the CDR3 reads TGTGCCAGTAGGCGGGGGTTCAATGAGCAGTTCTTC.

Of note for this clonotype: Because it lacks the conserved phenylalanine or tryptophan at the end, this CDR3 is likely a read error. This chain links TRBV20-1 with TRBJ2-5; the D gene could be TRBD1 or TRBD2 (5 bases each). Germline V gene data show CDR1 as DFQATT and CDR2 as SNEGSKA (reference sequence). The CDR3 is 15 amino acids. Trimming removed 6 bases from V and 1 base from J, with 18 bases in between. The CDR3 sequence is CSAGRDGEVQETQYL. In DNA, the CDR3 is TGCAGTGCGGGAAGGGACGGAGAAGTCCAAGAGACCCAGTACCTC.

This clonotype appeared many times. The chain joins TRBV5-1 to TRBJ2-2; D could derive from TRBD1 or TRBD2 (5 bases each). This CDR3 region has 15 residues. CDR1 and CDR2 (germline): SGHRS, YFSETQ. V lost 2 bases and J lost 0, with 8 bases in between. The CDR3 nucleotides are TGCGCCAGCAGCTTCGGGACCACGAACACCGGGGAGCTGTTTTTT. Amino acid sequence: CASSFGTTNTGELFF. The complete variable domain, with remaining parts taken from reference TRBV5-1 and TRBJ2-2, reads KAGVTQTPRYLIKTRGQQVTLSCSPISGHRSVSWYQQTPGQGLQFLFEYFSETQRNKGNFPGRFSGRQFSNSRSEMNVSTLELGDSALYLCASSFGTTNTGELFFGEGSRLTVL.

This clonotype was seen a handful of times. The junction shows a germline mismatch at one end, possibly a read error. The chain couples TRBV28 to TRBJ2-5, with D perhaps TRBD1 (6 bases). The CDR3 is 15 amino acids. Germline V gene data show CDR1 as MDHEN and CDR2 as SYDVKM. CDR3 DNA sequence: TGCGCTAGCAGCCGACAGGAACGGTACCAAGAGACCCAGTACTTC. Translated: CASSRQERYQETQYF. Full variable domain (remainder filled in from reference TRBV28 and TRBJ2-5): DVKVTQSSRYLVKRTGEKVFLECVQDMDHENMFWYRQDPGLGLRLIYFSYDVKMKEKGDIPEGYSVSREKKERFSLILESASTNQTSMYLCASSRQERYQETQYFGPGTRLLVL.

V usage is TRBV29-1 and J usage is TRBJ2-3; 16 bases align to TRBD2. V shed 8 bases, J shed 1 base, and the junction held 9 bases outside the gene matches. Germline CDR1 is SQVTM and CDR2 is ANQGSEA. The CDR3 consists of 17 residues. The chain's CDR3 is CSFAGTSGGAGTDTQYF. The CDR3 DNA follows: TGCAGCTTTGCCGGGACTAGCGGGGGGGCCGGCACAGATACGCAGTATTTT.

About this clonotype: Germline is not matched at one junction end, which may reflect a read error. The DNA for the CDR3 is TGTGCCAGCAGCGAACAGGGTATTACGGGCAATCAGCCCCTGCATTTT. Translated, it gives CASSEQGITGNQPLHF. V and J are TRBV7-2 and TRBJ1-5, with D possibly matching TRBD1 (6 bases). The length of the CDR3 is 16 residues. CDR1 SGHTA and CDR2 FQGNSA come from the germline V gene.

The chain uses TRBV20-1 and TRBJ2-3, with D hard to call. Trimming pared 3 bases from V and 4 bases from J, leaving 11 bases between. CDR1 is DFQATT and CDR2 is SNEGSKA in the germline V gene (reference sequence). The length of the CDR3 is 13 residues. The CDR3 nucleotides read TGCAGTGCTAGCCGGCTTGATTCAGATACGCAGTATTTT. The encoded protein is CSASRLDSDTQYF.

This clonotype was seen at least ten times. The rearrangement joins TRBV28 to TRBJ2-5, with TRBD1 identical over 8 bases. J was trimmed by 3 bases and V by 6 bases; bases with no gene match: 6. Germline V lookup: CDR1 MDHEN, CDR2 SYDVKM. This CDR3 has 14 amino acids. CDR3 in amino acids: CASRAGGWKETQYF. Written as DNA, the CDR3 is TGTGCCAGCAGGGCAGGGGGCTGGAAAGAGACCCAGTACTTC.